These 26 T cell receptor beta chains share one sample of origin, sequenced in a study of blood T cell repertoires in COVID-19. Profiled with immunoSEQ multiplex PCR; TCRdb holds only in-frame clones, not every one. The profile covers some 220,000 clones, with around 84% appearing a single time and 9.7% taken by the ten largest. Sequenced input: peripheral blood. Receptors originate from a man in his fifties or sixties with active or convalescent COVID-19.

The chain combines TRBV5-4 with TRBJ1-2, with TRBD1 matching 8 bases. The germline V gene encodes CDR1 SGHNT and CDR2 YYREEE (reference sequence). Losses at the gene ends were 4 bases for V and 7 bases for J; bases not matched to a gene: 9. The CDR3 extends over 14 amino acids. CDR3 nucleotide sequence: TGTGCCAGCAGCACCCCGCAGGGGGCAGGTGGCTACACCTTC. It is translated as CASSTPQGAGGYTF. Supplemented by reference TRBV5-4 and TRBJ1-2, the full variable domain reads ETGVTQSPTHLIKTRGQQVTLRCSSQSGHNTVSWYQQALGQGPQFIFQYYREEENGRGNFPPRFSGLQFPNYSSELNVNALELDDSALYLCASSTPQGAGGYTFGSGTRLTVV.

V usage is TRBV4-3 and J usage is TRBJ2-7; D remains ambiguous. This CDR3 contains 14 residues. From germline, CDR1 is LGHNA and CDR2 YSLEER. V lost 0 bases and J 2 bases, leaving 8 bases between the germline ends. CDR3 region: CASSQDTLTYEQYF. The CDR3 DNA sequence: TGCGCCAGCAGCCAAGATACACTAACCTACGAGCAGTACTTC.

The chain couples TRBV10-3 to TRBJ2-3, with D maybe TRBD2 (6 bases). The CDR3 loop spans 14 amino acids. Germline values: CDR1 ENHRY, CDR2 SYGVKD. The V end lost 7 bases, the J end lost 3 bases, and 14 bases lay between the germline ends. The CDR3 DNA is TGTGCCATCATGGGGGGAGTTGGGACAGATACGCAGTATTTT. It yields the protein CAIMGGVGTDTQYF.

The gene calls are TRBV28 and TRBJ2-1; TRBD2 matches 8 bases. CDR1 and CDR2 from the germline V gene are MDHEN and SYDVKM. Unmatched junction bases numbered 12, after V lost 2 bases and J lost 12 bases. The CDR3 runs to 15 residues. As DNA, the CDR3 is TGTGCCAGCAGTTTAGGGTCGGGGGGGCGAGGAGGGCAGTTCTTC. It codes for CASSLGSGGRGGQFF.

V usage is TRBV20-1 and J usage is TRBJ2-2; D uncertain. The germline CDR1 and CDR2 sequences are DFQATT and SNEGSKA (reference sequence). Trimming stripped 5 bases from V and 7 bases from J, with 8 bases between. The CDR3 covers 11 residues. CDR3 DNA: TGCAGTGCTGTTAGTAGCGGGGAGCTGTTTTTT. It is translated as CSAVSSGELFF.

The chain links TRBV2 to TRBJ1-1, with unresolved D. The CDR3 is 12 residues long. Between the trimmed V and J ends, which lost 0 bases and 9 bases, there was a span of 8 bases. The germline V gene encodes CDR1 SNHLY and CDR2 FYNNEI. The CDR3 is CASSEALPKAFF. The CDR3 DNA sequence: TGTGCCAGCAGTGAAGCGCTACCCAAAGCTTTCTTT.

The chain recombines TRBV9 with TRBJ2-3; TRBD1 is a possible D gene (6 bases). Trimming cost V 3 bases and J 1 base, with 12 bases left between them. The CDR3 consists of 15 residues. Per the germline V gene, CDR1 is SGDLS and CDR2 is YYNGEE. For the CDR3, the DNA is TGTGCCAGCAGCGGCAGGGGTGTGGGCACAGATACGCAGTATTTT. Its translation: CASSGRGVGTDTQYF.

The chain is built from TRBV25-1 and TRBJ2-1; TRBD2 matches 11 bases. V gave up 5 bases and J gave up 2 bases; unmatched junction bases: 5. From germline, CDR1 is MGHDK and CDR2 SYGVNS. The CDR3 consists of 16 residues. The CDR3 is CASSWIAGGAYNEQFF. The DNA of the CDR3 is TGTGCCAGCAGTTGGATAGCGGGGGGGGCCTACAATGAGCAGTTCTTC.

This rearrangement joins TRBV28 to TRBJ1-4; 10 bases line up with TRBD1. The CDR3 covers 18 residues. V trimming: 5 bases; J trimming: 4 bases; junction bases outside the gene matches: 13. Germline loops: CDR1 MDHEN, CDR2 SYDVKM. CDR3 protein: CASSPAWDRGALNEKLFF. The CDR3 DNA reads TGTGCCAGCAGTCCTGCTTGGGACAGGGGAGCCCTTAATGAAAAACTGTTTTTT.

The V call is TRBV5-1, the J call TRBJ2-2; D may be TRBD1 (6 bases). Germline CDR1 and CDR2: SGHRS and YFSETQ. The CDR3 has 16 residues. Trimming removed 2 bases at V and 2 bases at J, with 13 bases between. The CDR3: CASSFGGAINTGELFF. The CDR3 DNA reads as TGCGCCAGCAGCTTTGGGGGCGCGATAAACACCGGGGAGCTGTTTTTT. The variable domain in full, completed from reference TRBV5-1 and TRBJ2-2, reads KAGVTQTPRYLIKTRGQQVTLSCSPISGHRSVSWYQQTPGQGLQFLFEYFSETQRNKGNFPGRFSGRQFSNSRSEMNVSTLELGDSALYLCASSFGGAINTGELFFGEGSRLTVL.

This clone appeared once. The rearrangement joins TRBV2 to TRBJ1-4; TRBD1 matches at 10 bases. Germline loops: CDR1 SNHLY, CDR2 FYNNEI. V shed 7 bases, J shed 4 bases, and the junction held 15 bases outside the gene matches. The CDR3 runs to 18 residues. DNA of the CDR3: TGTGCCAGCATGTTCTATGACAGGGGGCTGGGTCTTAATGAAAAACTGTTTTTT. This codes for CASMFYDRGLGLNEKLFF.

J is TRBJ1-2 and V is TRBV27; 10 nucleotides match TRBD1. Germline V gene data show CDR1 as MNHEY and CDR2 as SMNVEV (reference sequence). The length of the CDR3 is 17 residues. Trimming cost V 6 bases and J 2 bases; bases outside gene matches: 12. The CDR3 sequence is CASSLLGTGDLNYGYTF. DNA for the CDR3: TGTGCCAGCAGCCTCCTCGGGACAGGGGATCTAAACTATGGCTACACCTTC.

The rearrangement links TRBV5-1 to TRBJ1-2; 7 nucleotides match TRBD1. CDR1 and CDR2 from the germline V gene are SGHRS and YFSETQ. The CDR3 length is 15 residues. Losses at the gene ends were 0 bases for V and 12 bases for J; bases not matched to a gene: 14. The CDR3 coding sequence is TGCGCCAGCAGCTTGGATGGGACAGCACGGTGGGGGAACACCTTC. It is translated as CASSLDGTARWGNTF.

This chain joins TRBV7-2 and TRBJ2-5; D may be TRBD1 (5 bases). The CDR3 contains 17 residues. V lost 5 bases and J lost 0, with 19 bases in between. Germline V gene sequence: CDR1 SGHTA, CDR2 FQGNSA. The CDR3 is CASSARPVGPYQETQYF. CDR3 nucleotide sequence: TGTGCCAGCAGCGCAAGACCGGTGGGGCCTTACCAAGAGACCCAGTACTTC.

V gene TRBV15 combines with J gene TRBJ1-2; 7 bases are shared with TRBD1. CDR3 length: 13 residues. V dropped 5 bases and J dropped 7; count of bases not matched to a gene: 7. Germline lookup yields CDR1 LNHNV and CDR2 YYDKDF (reference sequence). This chain's CDR3 is CATSSLRGSGYTF. The CDR3 DNA reads TGTGCCACCAGCTCGCTCAGGGGGAGTGGCTACACCTTC.

The genes are TRBV3-1 (or the pseudogene TRBV3-2) and TRBJ2-3; 7 nucleotides line up with TRBD2. Per germline, CDR1 LGHDT and CDR2 YNNKEL (reference sequence). This CDR3 is 14 amino acids long. The CDR3 here is CLGGVINTTDTQYF. In DNA, the CDR3 is TGTTTGGGGGGGGTCATTAATACAACAGATACGCAGTATTTT.

The chain is built from TRBV28 and TRBJ1-1, with D hard to call. The CDR3 spans 15 residues. The germline V and J ends were trimmed by 3 bases and 4 bases, with 15 bases remaining between them. CDR1 and CDR2 from the germline V gene are MDHEN and SYDVKM. CDR3 sequence (DNA): TGTGCCAGCAGTTTGTCGGTTCAGGAGGTCACTGAAGCTTTCTTT. It yields the protein CASSLSVQEVTEAFF.

The rearrangement uses TRBV29-1 and TRBJ1-4; 9 bases match TRBD1. Germline assignment: CDR1 SQVTM and CDR2 ANQGSEA. The CDR3 totals 14 residues. Trimming cost V 3 bases and J 7 bases; bases outside gene matches: 6. CDR3 amino acids: CSVEGTGSAEKLFF. CDR3 bases: TGCAGCGTTGAGGGGACAGGGTCTGCTGAAAAACTGTTTTTT.

This clone was counted once. This rearrangement joins TRBV28 to TRBJ2-7; TRBD1 might be the D (5 bases). Trimming took 4 bases from V and 7 from J, leaving 11 bases between them. This CDR3 comprises 12 residues. Germline assignment: CDR1 MDHEN and CDR2 SYDVKM. In DNA, the CDR3 is TGTGCCAGCAGTTCCCCAGGGTTTGAGCAGTACTTC. Translation: CASSSPGFEQYF.

The chain uses TRBV5-6 and TRBJ1-2, with a tentative D call TRBD1 (5 bases). The V gene's germline CDR1 is SGHDT and CDR2 YYEEEE. V lost 5 bases and J lost 7, with 15 bases in between. The CDR3 extends over 13 amino acids. DNA of the CDR3: TGTGCCAGCAGGCAGGGATTGGTTAGTGGCTACACCTTC. It yields the protein CASRQGLVSGYTF.

The chain combines TRBV23-1 with TRBJ2-5, with TRBD1 matching over 8 bases. TRBV23-1 is treated as an ORF (open reading frame) with a function not yet certain. V lost 2 bases, J lost 3 bases, and 2 bases stayed unmatched. CDR3 length: 14 amino acids. This chain's CDR3 is CASSQQGAKETQYF. The CDR3 DNA is TGCGCCAGCAGTCAACAGGGGGCTAAAGAGACCCAGTACTTC.

The J gene is TRBJ2-7, the V gene TRBV28, with TRBD2 as a possible D gene (6 bases). Trimming took 6 bases from V and 7 from J, leaving 19 bases between them. The CDR3 loop spans 14 amino acids. Germline CDR1 MDHEN, CDR2 SYDVKM. CDR3 region: CASRGPGLLGEQYF. The CDR3 DNA sequence: TGTGCCAGCAGGGGTCCGGGACTGCTGGGAGAGCAGTACTTC. The full variable domain, completed using reference TRBV28 and TRBJ2-7, is DVKVTQSSRYLVKRTGEKVFLECVQDMDHENMFWYRQDPGLGLRLIYFSYDVKMKEKGDIPEGYSVSREKKERFSLILESASTNQTSMYLCASRGPGLLGEQYFGPGTRLTVT.

The chain couples TRBV7-9 to TRBJ2-7, with D possibly TRBD1 on 6 matching bases. Germline CDR1 is SEHNR and CDR2 is FQNEAQ (reference sequence). V dropped 5 bases and J dropped 4 bases, with 15 bases sitting between them. The CDR3 consists of 14 residues. The CDR3 bases are TGTGCCAGCAGCGCCACAGGGAATTGGTACGAGCAGTACTTC. Its protein product is CASSATGNWYEQYF.

This chain connects TRBV27 to TRBJ2-3; TRBD2 matches 15 bases. The CDR3 length is 17 residues. The germline V gene has CDR1 MNHEY and CDR2 SMNVEV (reference sequence). V was clipped by 4 bases and J by 7 bases; unmatched bases: 9. In DNA form, the CDR3 reads TGTGCCAGCAGTTCTCCCTCCGGGACTAGCGGGAGGCATACGCAGTATTTT. The encoded protein is CASSSPSGTSGRHTQYF.

The V call is TRBV4-2, the J call TRBJ1-2; D may be TRBD1 (5 bases). V dropped 0 bases and J dropped 4 bases, with 12 bases sitting between them. The CDR3 loop spans 15 amino acids. Germline V gives CDR1 LGHNA, CDR2 YNFKEQ. CDR3 sequence: CASSQEGTEVYGYTF. The CDR3 DNA reads as TGTGCCAGCAGCCAAGAGGGGACTGAGGTCTATGGCTACACCTTC.

Comments on this clone: This sample includes further DNA sequences coding for the same CDR3. The genes are TRBV6-5 and TRBJ1-3; D is ambiguous. Germline CDR1 is MNHEY and CDR2 is SVGAGI. The CDR3 contains 14 residues. V was cut by 3 bases and J by 0 bases, with 6 bases left in between. CDR3 nucleotides: TGTGCCAGCAGTTATGGCAGCTCTGGAAACACCATATATTTT. Translating it yields CASSYGSSGNTIYF.